The sequence of this T cell receptor beta chain was determined in a study of blood T cell repertoires in COVID-19. Study overall: Spain, Italy and the United States supplied samples that represented acute and convalescent COVID-19. T cells, B-cell-depleted T cells, or PBMCs provided the cDNA or gDNA that served as material.

In the original workflow: It was from reference gene primer amplification that nucleated cell counts were estimated. The table came from immunoSEQ multiplex PCR; TCRdb's copy has only in-frame clones and leaves some out. Clone size and the V and J calls come from that table; the DNA yielded D and trimming. The profile covers 110,000 or so clones, with 85% to 90% appearing a single time and less than 30% taken by the ten largest. V lost 10 bases, J lost 2 bases, and 16 bases lay in between. Germline V CDR1 and CDR2: MRHNA, SNTAGT. The CDR3 length is 14 residues. V and J are TRBV6-4 and TRBJ2-3; D is perhaps TRBD2 (6 bases). The TCR originated in a man aged 70-80 years with active or convalescent COVID-19. The sequencing input was peripheral blood. The CDR3 reads CATRREIDTDTQYF. CDR3 in DNA: TGTGCCACCAGACGGGAGATCGACACAGATACGCAGTATTTT.